One sample yielded the 9 T cell receptor beta chains listed below, sequenced in a study of OX40 agonist ivuxolimab in advanced cancers. Profiling relied on immunoSEQ multiplex PCR, and the TCRdb table lists in-frame clones only, not all of them. Of approximately 60,000 clones in the sample, 84% were seen once. Material: CD4+ or CD8+ T cells sorted from blood, obtained in a trial of the OX40 agonist ivuxolimab. These TCRs come from an adult with an advanced solid tumor such as melanoma, head and neck, liver or kidney cancer.

The rearrangement links TRBV5-1 to TRBJ2-1; possible D gene TRBD2, 6 bases. Trimming took off 0 bases at V and 10 bases at J, with 23 bases between the two ends. Germline CDR1 and CDR2: SGHRS and YFSETQ. This CDR3 has 17 residues. DNA of the CDR3: TGCGCCAGCAGCTTGGTTTTAGCCCAACGGGAGAGGCGGGAGCAGTTCTTC. It encodes CASSLVLAQRERREQFF.

With regard to this clone: The identical CDR3 is also encoded by other nucleotide sequences in the sample. The J gene is TRBJ2-2, the V gene TRBV19; TRBD2 might be the D (5 bases). There are 14 residues in the CDR3. Germline CDR1 LNHDA, CDR2 SQIVND (reference sequence). This CDR3 reads CATRQAINTGELFF. CDR3 coding DNA: TGTGCTACTAGGCAGGCGATCAACACCGGGGAGCTGTTTTTT.

The chain uses TRBV11-3 and TRBJ2-7; D uncertain. The germline CDR1 and CDR2 sequences are SGHNT and YENEEA. This CDR3 has 16 amino acids. Deletions cut 5 bases from V and 2 bases from J, with 19 bases between. The DNA for the CDR3 is TGTGCCAGCAGCCCCAACGATGGGCGTTTTCCCTACGAGCAGTACTTC. The encoded protein is CASSPNDGRFPYEQYF.

The chain is built from TRBV27 and TRBJ1-2, with TRBD1 matching 9 bases. This CDR3 spans 17 amino acids. Unmatched junction bases numbered 14, after V lost 3 bases and J lost 6 bases. Germline CDR1 reads MNHEY; CDR2 reads SMNVEV (reference sequence). As DNA, the CDR3 is TGTGCCAGCAGTTTTCTCGGACAGGGGACGGCTTTCGATGGCTACACCTTC. It is translated as CASSFLGQGTAFDGYTF.

CDR3 DNA sequence: TGTGCCAGCAGGAGACAGTTGCTTCATGGCTACACCTTC. Its translation: CASRRQLLHGYTF. The rearrangement uses TRBV28 and TRBJ1-2, with D maybe TRBD1 (5 bases). V was cut by 6 bases and J by 6 bases, with 14 bases left in between. This CDR3 has 13 residues. Germline assignment: CDR1 MDHEN and CDR2 SYDVKM.

This rearrangement joins TRBV18 to TRBJ2-2, with TRBD1 as a possible D gene (6 bases). The CDR3 runs 14 residues. The germline gives CDR1 KGHSH, CDR2 LQKENI. The ends were cut back, 3 bases at V and 4 bases at J, with 9 bases in the middle. In DNA form, the CDR3 reads TGTGCCAGCTCACCGGCAGGGGTCACCGGGGAGCTGTTTTTT. This sequence encodes CASSPAGVTGELFF. Full variable domain (missing parts from reference TRBV18 and TRBJ2-2): NAGVMQNPRHLVRRRGQEARLRCSPMKGHSHVYWYRQLPEEGLKFMVYLQKENIIDESGMPKERFSAEFPKEGPSILRIQQVVRGDSAAYFCASSPAGVTGELFFGEGSRLTVL.

J is TRBJ1-5 and V is TRBV7-2; possibly TRBD1 for D (5 bases). V was clipped by 0 bases and J by 5 bases, with 14 bases between them. This CDR3 spans 16 amino acids. CDR1 and CDR2 from the germline V gene are SGHTA and FQGNSA. The CDR3 reads CASSLAWGEVHQPQHF. Here the CDR3 DNA reads TGTGCCAGCAGCTTAGCGTGGGGGGAAGTTCATCAGCCCCAGCATTTT.

The table lists this clone with a few counts. This rearrangement joins TRBV21-1 to TRBJ2-7; no DNA check was done on the table's D call, TRBD1. TRBV21-1 corresponds to a pseudogene. This CDR3 is 17 amino acids long. CDR3 residues: CASSKGGTGGVFYEQYF. CDR3 sequence (DNA): TGTGCCAGCAGCAAAGGAGGGACAGGGGGCGTTTTCTACGAGCAGTACTTC.

This clone was counted a few times. V is TRBV9 and J is TRBJ1-1; D is uncertain. The V end was cut by 4 bases, the J end by 2 bases, with 9 bases between. CDR1 and CDR2 from the germline V gene are SGDLS and YYNGEE. This CDR3 contains 13 residues. Here the CDR3 reads CASSLSGNTEAFF. CDR3 DNA sequence: TGTGCCAGCAGCCTTTCAGGCAACACTGAAGCTTTCTTT.